This T cell receptor (beta chain) came from a study of graft-versus-host responses after intestinal transplantation. A remark on this clone: Its antigen remains unknown.

CDR1 is SQVTM, CDR2 ANQGSEA, per germline. V was shortened by 4 bases and J by 6 bases, with 9 bases between the two germline ends. The CDR3 spans 11 residues. Using immunoSEQ multiplex PCR, the repertoire was profiled, and TCRdb retains in-frame clones only, with some absent. This table holds roughly 100,000 clones, less than 90% found once. V usage is TRBV29-1 and J usage is TRBJ1-2; the D is unclear. This sample comprised unstimulated CD4+ T cells sorted from spleen or lymph node cells, obtained before intestinal transplant. The TCR was taken from a human donor who received an intestinal transplant. The CDR3 loop is CSVVNQDGYTF. CDR3 DNA: TGCAGCGTTGTGAATCAGGATGGCTACACCTTC.